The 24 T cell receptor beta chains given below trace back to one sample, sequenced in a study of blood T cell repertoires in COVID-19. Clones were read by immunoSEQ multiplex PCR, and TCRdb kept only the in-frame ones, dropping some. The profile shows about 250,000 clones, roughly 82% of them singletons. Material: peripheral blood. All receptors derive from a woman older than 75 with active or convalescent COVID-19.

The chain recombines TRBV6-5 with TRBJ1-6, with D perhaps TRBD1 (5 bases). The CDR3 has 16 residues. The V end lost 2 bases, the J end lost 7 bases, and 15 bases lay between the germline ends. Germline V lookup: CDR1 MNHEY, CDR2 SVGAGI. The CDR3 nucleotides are TGTGCCAGCAGTTACCCGAGTGGGGGGGAGAATTCACCCCTCCACTTT. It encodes CASSYPSGGENSPLHF.

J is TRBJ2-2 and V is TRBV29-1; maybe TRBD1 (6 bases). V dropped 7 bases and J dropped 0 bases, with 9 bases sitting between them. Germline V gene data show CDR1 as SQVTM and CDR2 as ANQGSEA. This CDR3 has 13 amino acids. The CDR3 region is CSGGQTNTGELFF. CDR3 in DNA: TGCAGCGGAGGACAGACGAACACCGGGGAGCTGTTTTTT.

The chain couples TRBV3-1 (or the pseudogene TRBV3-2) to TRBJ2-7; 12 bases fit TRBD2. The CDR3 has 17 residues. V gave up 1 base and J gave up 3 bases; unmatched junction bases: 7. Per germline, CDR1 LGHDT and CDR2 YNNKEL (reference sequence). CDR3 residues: CASSQGATSGSSYEQYF. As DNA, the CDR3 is TGTGCCAGCAGCCAAGGGGCGACTAGCGGGAGTAGCTACGAGCAGTACTTC.

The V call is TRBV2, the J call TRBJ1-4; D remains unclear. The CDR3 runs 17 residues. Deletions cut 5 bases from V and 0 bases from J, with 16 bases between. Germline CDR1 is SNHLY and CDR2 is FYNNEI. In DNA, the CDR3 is TGTGCCAGCAGTCTAACAGAATTAACGGCAACTAATGAAAAACTGTTTTTT. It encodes CASSLTELTATNEKLFF. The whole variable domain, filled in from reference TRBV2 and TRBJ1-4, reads EPEVTQTPSHQVTQMGQEVILRCVPISNHLYFYWYRQILGQKVEFLVSFYNNEISEKSEIFDDQFSVERPDGSNFTLKIRSTKLEDSAMYFCASSLTELTATNEKLFFGSGTQLSVL.

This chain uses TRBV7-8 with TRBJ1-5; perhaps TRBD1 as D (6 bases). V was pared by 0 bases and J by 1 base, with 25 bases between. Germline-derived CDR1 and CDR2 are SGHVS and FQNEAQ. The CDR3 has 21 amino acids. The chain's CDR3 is CASSLALASDRRVGSNQPQHF. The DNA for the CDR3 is TGTGCCAGCAGCTTAGCCTTAGCTTCGGACAGACGGGTAGGGAGCAATCAGCCCCAGCATTTT.

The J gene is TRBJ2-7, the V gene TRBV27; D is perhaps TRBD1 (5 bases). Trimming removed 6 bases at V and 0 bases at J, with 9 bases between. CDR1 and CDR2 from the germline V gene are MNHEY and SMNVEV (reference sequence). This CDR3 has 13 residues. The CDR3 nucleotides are TGTGCCAGCAGCTGGGGCGTCTCCTACGAGCAGTACTTC. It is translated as CASSWGVSYEQYF.

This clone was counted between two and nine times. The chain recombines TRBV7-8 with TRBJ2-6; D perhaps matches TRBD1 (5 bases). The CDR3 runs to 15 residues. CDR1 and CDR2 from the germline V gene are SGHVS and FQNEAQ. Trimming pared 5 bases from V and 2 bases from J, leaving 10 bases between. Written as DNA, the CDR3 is TGTGCCAGCAGCGAACTGACAGCTGGGGCCAACGTCCTGACTTTC. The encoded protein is CASSELTAGANVLTF.

The CDR3 bases are TGTGCCAGCGTGGCCCAGGGGTTATATGGCTACACCTTC. Translated: CASVAQGLYGYTF. The chain uses TRBV28 and TRBJ1-2; D possibly corresponds to TRBD1 (6 bases). V lost 8 bases to trimming and J lost 5 bases, with 15 bases between them. CDR3 size: 13 residues. Germline V gene sequence: CDR1 MDHEN, CDR2 SYDVKM.

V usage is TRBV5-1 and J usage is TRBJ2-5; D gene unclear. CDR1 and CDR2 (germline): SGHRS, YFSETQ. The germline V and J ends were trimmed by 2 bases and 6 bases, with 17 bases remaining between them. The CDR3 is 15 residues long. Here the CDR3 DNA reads TGCGCCAGCAGCTTCGCGAGGTGGCTAACAAAGACCCAGTACTTC. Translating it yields CASSFARWLTKTQYF. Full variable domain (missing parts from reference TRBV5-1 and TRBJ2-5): KAGVTQTPRYLIKTRGQQVTLSCSPISGHRSVSWYQQTPGQGLQFLFEYFSETQRNKGNFPGRFSGRQFSNSRSEMNVSTLELGDSALYLCASSFARWLTKTQYFGPGTRLLVL.

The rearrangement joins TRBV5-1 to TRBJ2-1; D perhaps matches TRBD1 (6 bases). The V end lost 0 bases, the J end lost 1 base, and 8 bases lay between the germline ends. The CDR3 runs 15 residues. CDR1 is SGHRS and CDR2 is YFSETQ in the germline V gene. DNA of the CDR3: TGCGCCAGCAGCTTGGCCACAGGGTCCTACAATGAGCAGTTCTTC. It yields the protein CASSLATGSYNEQFF.

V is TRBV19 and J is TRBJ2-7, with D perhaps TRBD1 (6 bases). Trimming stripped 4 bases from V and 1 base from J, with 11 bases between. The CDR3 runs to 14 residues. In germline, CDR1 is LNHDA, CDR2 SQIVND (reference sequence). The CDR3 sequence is CASSKRQVSYEQYF. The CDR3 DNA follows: TGTGCCAGTAGTAAGCGACAGGTGTCCTACGAGCAGTACTTC.

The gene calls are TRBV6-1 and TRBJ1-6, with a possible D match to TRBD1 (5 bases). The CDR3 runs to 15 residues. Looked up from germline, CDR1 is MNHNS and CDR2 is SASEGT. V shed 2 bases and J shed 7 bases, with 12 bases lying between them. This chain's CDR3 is CASSESAGSNSPLHF. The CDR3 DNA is TGTGCCAGCAGTGAATCGGCAGGGTCGAATTCACCCCTCCACTTT.

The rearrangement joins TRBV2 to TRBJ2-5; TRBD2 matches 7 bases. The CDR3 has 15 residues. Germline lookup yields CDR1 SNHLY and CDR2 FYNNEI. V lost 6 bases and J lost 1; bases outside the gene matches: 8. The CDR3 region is CASRRGGGTQETQYF. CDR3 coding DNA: TGTGCCAGCAGACGCGGGGGAGGGACCCAAGAGACCCAGTACTTC.

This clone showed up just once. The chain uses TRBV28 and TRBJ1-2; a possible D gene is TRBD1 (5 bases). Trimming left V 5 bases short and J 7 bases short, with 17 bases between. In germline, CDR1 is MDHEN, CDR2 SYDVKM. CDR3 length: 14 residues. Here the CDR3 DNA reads TGTGCCAGCAGTGGGGGGGGAGCGAGATCTGGCTACACCTTC. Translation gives CASSGGGARSGYTF.

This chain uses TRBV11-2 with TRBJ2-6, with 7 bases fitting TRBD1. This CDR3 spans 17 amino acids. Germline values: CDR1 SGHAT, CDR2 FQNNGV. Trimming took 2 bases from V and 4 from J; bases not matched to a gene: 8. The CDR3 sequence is CASSLRDRVDGANVLTF. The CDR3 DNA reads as TGTGCCAGCAGCTTACGGGACAGAGTGGACGGGGCCAACGTCCTGACTTTC.

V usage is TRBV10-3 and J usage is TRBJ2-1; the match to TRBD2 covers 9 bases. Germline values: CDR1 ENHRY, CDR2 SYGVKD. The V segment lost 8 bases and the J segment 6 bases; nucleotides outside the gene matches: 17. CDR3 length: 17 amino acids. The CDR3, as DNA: TGTGCCATCTCGGCGGGAGGGTCCGGTCGGTGGGTCAATGAGCAGTTCTTC. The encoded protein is CAISAGGSGRWVNEQFF.

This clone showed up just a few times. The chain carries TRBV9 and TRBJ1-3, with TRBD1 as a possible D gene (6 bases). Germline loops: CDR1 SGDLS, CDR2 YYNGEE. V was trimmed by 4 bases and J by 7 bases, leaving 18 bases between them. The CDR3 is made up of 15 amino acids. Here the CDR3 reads CASSQGGGQFNTIYF. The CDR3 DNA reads TGTGCCAGCAGCCAGGGCGGGGGGCAATTCAACACCATATATTTT. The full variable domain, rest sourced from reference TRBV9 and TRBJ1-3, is DSGVTQTPKHLITATGQRVTLRCSPRSGDLSVYWYQQSLDQGLQFLIQYYNGEERAKGNILERFSAQQFPDLHSELNLSSLELGDSALYFCASSQGGGQFNTIYFGEGSWLTVV.

CDR3 coding DNA: TGTGCCAGCAGCTTAAGTCCAGCGGGACCTGCGAACACCGGGGAGCTGTTTTTT. Its translation is CASSLSPAGPANTGELFF. The chain has TRBV7-6 and TRBJ2-2; 7 nucleotides line up with TRBD2. Germline CDR1 reads SGHVS; CDR2 reads FNYEAQ. The CDR3 is 18 residues long. After removal of 2 bases from V and 0 bases from J, the junction contained 9 bases not matched to a gene.

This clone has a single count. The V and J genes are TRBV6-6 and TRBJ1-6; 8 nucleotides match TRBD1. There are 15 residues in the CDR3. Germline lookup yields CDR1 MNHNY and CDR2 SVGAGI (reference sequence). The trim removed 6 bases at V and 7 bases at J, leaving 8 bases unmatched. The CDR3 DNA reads TGTGCCAGCAGCCAGCGGACAGGGCGGAATTCACCCCTCCACTTT. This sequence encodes CASSQRTGRNSPLHF.

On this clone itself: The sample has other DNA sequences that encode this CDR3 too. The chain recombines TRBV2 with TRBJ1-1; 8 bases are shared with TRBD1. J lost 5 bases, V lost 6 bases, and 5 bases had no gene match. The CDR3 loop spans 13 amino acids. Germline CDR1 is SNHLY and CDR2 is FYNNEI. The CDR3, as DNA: TGTGCCAGCAGAAGGACAGGGCGGACTGAAGCTTTCTTT. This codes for CASRRTGRTEAFF.

The chain's CDR3 is CACLSSGGVNIQYF. CDR3 sequence (DNA): TGTGCCTGCCTGTCTAGCGGGGGGGTAAACATTCAGTACTTC. The chain recombines TRBV30 with TRBJ2-4; 12 positions agree with TRBD2. The J segment lost 6 bases and the V segment lost 6 bases, leaving 6 bases of the junction unmatched. The CDR3 runs to 14 residues. Per the germline V gene, CDR1 is GTSNPN and CDR2 is SVGIG (reference sequence).

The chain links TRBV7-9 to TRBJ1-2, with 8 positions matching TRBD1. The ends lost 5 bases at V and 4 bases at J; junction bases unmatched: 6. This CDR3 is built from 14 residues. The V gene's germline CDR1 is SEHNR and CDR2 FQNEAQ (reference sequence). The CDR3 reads CASSGQGESYGYTF. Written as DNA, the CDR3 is TGTGCCAGCAGCGGACAGGGAGAAAGCTATGGCTACACCTTC.

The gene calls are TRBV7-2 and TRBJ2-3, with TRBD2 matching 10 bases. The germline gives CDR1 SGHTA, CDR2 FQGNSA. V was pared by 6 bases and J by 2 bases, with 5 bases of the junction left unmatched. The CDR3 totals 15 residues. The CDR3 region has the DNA TGTGCCAGCAGAACTAGCGGGGTATTCACAGATACGCAGTATTTT. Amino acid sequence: CASRTSGVFTDTQYF.

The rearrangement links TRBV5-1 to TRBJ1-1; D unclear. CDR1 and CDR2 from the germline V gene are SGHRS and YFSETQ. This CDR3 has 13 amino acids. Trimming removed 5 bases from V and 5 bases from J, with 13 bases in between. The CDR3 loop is CASRSPGETEAFF. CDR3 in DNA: TGCGCCAGCAGATCGCCCGGGGAGACTGAAGCTTTCTTT.